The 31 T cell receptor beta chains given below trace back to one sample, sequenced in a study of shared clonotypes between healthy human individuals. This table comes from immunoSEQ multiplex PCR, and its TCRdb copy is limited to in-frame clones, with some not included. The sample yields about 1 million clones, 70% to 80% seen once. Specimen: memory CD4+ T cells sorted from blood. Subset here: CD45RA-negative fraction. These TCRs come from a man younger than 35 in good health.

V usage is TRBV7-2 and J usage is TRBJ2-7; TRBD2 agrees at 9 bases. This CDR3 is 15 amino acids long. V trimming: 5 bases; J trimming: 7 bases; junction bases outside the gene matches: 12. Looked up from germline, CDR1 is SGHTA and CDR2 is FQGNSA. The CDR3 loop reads CASSRLAGGPFEQYF. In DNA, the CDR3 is TGTGCCAGCAGCCGGCTGGCGGGGGGGCCGTTTGAGCAGTACTTC.

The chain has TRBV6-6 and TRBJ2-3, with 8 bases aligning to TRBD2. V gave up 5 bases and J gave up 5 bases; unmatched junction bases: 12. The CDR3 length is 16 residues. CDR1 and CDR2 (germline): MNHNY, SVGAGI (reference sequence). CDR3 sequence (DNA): TGTGCCAGCAGTCCTGCCATACGGGGGGGCCAAGATACGCAGTATTTT. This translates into CASSPAIRGGQDTQYF.

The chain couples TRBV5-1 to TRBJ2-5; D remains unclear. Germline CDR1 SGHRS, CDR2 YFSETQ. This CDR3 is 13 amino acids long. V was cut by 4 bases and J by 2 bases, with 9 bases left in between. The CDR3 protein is CASSPVGQETQYF. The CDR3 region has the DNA TGCGCCAGCAGCCCAGTCGGTCAAGAGACCCAGTACTTC.

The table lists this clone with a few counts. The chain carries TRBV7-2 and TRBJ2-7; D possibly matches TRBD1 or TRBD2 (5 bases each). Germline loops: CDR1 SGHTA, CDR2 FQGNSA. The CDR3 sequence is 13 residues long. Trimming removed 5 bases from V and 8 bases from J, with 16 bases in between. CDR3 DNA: TGTGCCAGCAGCACTGGGACCCTAGTGCAGCAGTACTTC. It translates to CASSTGTLVQQYF.

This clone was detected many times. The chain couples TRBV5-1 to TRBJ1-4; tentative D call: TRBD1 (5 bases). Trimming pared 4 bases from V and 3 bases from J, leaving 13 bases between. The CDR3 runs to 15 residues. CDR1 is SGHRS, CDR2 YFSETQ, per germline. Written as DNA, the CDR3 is TGCGCCAGCAGCCCGACCCTGGGGGCTAATGAAAAACTGTTTTTT. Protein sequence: CASSPTLGANEKLFF.

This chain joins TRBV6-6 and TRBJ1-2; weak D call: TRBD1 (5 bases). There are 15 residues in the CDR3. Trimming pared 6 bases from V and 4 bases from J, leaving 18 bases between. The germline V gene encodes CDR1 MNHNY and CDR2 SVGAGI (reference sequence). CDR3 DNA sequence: TGTGCCAGCAGACCCGGGACGGGTCGAACCTATGGCTACACCTTC. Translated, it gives CASRPGTGRTYGYTF.

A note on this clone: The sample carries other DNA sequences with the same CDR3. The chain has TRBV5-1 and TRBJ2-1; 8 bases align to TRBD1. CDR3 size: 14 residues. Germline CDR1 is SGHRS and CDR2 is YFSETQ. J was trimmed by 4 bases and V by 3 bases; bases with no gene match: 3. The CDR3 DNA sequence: TGCGCCAGCAGCTCAGGACAGGGTTACAATGAGCAGTTCTTC. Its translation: CASSSGQGYNEQFF.

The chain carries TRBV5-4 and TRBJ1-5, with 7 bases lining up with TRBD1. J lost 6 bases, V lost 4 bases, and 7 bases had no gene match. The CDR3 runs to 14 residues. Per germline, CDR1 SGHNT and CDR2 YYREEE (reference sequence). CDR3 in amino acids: CASSLQGGGQPQHF. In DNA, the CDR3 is TGTGCCAGCAGCCTTCAGGGGGGGGGTCAGCCCCAGCATTTT.

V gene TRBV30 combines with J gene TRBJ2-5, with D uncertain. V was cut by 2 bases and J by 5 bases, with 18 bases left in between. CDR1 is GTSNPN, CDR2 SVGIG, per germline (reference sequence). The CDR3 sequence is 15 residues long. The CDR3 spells CAWSLRTLARETQYF. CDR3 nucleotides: TGTGCCTGGAGTCTAAGGACCCTGGCCCGGGAGACCCAGTACTTC.

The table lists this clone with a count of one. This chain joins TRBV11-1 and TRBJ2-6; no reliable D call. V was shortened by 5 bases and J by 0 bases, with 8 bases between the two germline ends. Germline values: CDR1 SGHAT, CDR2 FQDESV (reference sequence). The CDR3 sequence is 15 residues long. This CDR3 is CASSLWGSGANVLTF. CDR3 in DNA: TGTGCCAGCAGCCTCTGGGGCTCTGGGGCCAACGTCCTGACTTTC.

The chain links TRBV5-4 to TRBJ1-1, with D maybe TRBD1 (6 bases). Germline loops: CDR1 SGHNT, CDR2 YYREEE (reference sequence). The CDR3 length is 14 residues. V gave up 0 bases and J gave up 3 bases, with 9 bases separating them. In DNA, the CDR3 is TGTGCCAGCAGCTTGGCAGGGGTGGACACTGAAGCTTTCTTT. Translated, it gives CASSLAGVDTEAFF.

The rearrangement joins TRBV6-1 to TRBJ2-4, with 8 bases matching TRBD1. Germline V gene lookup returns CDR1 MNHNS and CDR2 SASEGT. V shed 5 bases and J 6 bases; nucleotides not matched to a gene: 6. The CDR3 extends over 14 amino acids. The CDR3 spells CASSSRDRRNIQYF. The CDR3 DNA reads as TGTGCCAGCAGTTCCCGGGACAGGAGAAACATTCAGTACTTC.

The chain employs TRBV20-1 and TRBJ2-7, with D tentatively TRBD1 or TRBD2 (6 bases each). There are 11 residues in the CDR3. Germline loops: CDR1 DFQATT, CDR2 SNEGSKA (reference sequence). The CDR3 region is CRGGNPYEQYF. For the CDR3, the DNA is TGCAGGGGGGGCAATCCCTACGAGCAGTACTTC.

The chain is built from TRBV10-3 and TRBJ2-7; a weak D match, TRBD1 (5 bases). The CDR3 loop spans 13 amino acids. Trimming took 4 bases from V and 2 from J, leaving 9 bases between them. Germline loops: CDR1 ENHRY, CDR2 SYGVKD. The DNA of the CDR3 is TGTGCCATCAGTGGGACATCTCCCTACGAGCAGTACTTC. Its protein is CAISGTSPYEQYF.

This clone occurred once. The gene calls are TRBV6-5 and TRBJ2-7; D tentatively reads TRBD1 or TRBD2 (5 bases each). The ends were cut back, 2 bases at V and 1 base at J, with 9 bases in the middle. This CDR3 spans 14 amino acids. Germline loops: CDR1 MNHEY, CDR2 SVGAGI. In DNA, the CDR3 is TGTGCCAGCAGTTACCGGGGCAGGTCCTACGAGCAGTACTTC. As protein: CASSYRGRSYEQYF.

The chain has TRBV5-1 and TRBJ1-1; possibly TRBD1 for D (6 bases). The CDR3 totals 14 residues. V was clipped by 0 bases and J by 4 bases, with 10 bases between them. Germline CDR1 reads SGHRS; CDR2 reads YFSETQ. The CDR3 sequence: CASSLGGQATEAFF. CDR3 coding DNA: TGCGCCAGCAGCTTGGGGGGGCAGGCCACTGAAGCTTTCTTT.

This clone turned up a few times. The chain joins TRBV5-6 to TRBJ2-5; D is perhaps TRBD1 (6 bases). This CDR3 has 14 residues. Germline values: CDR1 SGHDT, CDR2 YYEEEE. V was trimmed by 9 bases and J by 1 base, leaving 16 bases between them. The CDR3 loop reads CATSRGVSQETQYF. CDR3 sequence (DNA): TGTGCCACAAGCAGGGGAGTTTCCCAAGAGACCCAGTACTTC.

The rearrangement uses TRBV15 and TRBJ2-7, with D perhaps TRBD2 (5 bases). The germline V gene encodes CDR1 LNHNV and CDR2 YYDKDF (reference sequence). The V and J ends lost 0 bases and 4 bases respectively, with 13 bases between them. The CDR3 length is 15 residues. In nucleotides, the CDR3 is TGTGCCACCAGCAGAGAACTAGGTCTGTCGTACGAGCAGTACTTC. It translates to CATSRELGLSYEQYF.

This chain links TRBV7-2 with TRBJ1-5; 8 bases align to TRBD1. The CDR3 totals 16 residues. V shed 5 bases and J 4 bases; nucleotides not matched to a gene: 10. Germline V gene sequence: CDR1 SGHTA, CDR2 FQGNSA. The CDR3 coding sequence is TGTGCCAGCAGCAAGAGAGACAGGGGTGGAAATCAGCCCCAGCATTTT. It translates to CASSKRDRGGNQPQHF.

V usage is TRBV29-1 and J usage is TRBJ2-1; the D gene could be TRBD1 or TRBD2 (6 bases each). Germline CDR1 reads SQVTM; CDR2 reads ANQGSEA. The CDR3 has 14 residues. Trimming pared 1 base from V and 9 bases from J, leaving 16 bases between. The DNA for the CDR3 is TGCAGCGTTGAAGCGGGGGCCAAAGAGGGTGAGCAGTTCTTC. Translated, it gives CSVEAGAKEGEQFF.

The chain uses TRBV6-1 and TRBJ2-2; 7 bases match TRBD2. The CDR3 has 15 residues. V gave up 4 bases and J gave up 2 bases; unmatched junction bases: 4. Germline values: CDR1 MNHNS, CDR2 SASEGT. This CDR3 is CASSVKRGNTGELFF. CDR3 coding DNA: TGTGCCAGCAGTGTAAAGCGGGGAAACACCGGGGAGCTGTTTTTT.

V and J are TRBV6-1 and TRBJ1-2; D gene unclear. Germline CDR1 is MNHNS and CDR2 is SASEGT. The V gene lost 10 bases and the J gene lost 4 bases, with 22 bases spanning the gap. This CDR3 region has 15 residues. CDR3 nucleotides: TGTGCCACCCTCAGGCCGCCGTCGTTCTCCTATGGCTACACCTTC. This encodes CATLRPPSFSYGYTF.

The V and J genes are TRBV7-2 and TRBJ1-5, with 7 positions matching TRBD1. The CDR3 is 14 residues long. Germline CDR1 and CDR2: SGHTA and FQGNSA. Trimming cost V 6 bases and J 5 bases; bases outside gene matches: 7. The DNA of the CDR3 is TGTGCCAGCAGACCTAGACAGGGTGATCAGCCCCAGCATTTT. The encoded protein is CASRPRQGDQPQHF.

CDR3 bases: TGTGCCAGCAGCTTCCTAGCGGGAGGCTCCTACGAGCAGTACTTC. This codes for CASSFLAGGSYEQYF. The genes are TRBV11-2 and TRBJ2-7, with 11 positions matching TRBD2. Germline V gene lookup returns CDR1 SGHAT and CDR2 FQNNGV. After removal of 3 bases from V and 0 bases from J, the junction contained 1 base not matched to a gene. CDR3 length: 15 amino acids.

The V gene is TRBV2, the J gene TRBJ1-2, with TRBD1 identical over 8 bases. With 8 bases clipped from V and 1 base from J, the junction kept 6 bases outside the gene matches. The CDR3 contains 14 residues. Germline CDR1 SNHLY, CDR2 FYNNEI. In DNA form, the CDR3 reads TGTGCCAGCCGGACAGGGCGGATTAACTATGGCTACACCTTC. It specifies CASRTGRINYGYTF.

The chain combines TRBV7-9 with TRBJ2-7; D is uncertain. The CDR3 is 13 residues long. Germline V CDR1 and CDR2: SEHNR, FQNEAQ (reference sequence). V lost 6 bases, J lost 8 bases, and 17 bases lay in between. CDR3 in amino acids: CASSYDGATKQYF. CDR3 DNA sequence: TGTGCCAGCAGTTATGACGGTGCTACGAAGCAGTACTTC.

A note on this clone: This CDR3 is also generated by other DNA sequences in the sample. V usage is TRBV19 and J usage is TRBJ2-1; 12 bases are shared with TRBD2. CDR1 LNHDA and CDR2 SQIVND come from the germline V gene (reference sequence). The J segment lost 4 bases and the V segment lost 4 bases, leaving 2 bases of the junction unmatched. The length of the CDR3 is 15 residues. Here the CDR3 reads CASSTGLAGYNEQFF. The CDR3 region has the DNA TGTGCCAGTAGTACCGGACTAGCGGGGTACAATGAGCAGTTCTTC.

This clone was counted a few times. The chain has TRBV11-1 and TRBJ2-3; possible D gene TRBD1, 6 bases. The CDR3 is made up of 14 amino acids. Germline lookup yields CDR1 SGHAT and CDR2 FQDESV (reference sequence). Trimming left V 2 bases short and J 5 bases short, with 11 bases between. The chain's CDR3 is CASSLIGGRDTQYF. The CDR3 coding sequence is TGTGCCAGCAGCTTAATAGGGGGAAGAGATACGCAGTATTTT.

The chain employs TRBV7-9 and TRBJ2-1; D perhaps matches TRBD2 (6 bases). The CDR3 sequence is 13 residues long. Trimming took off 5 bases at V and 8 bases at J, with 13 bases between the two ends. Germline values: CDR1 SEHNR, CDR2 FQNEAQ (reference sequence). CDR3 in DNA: TGTGCCAGCAGCCTGAGACTAGTTGATGAGCAGTTCTTC. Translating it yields CASSLRLVDEQFF.

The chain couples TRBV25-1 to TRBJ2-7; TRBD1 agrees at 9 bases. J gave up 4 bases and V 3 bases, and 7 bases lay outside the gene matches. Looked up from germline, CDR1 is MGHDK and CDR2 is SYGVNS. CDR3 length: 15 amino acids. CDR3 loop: CASSDPTGGRYEQYF. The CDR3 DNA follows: TGTGCCAGCAGTGACCCCACAGGGGGCCGGTACGAGCAGTACTTC.

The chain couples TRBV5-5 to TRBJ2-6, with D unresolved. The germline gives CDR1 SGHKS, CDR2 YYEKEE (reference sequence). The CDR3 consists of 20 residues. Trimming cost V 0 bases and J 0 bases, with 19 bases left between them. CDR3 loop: CASSLVRSGAYRSGANVLTF. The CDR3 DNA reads TGTGCCAGCAGCTTGGTTCGTTCCGGAGCGTACCGCTCTGGGGCCAACGTCCTGACTTTC.